This TCR beta chain was identified during a study of post-analysis software for immune sequencing data (dated by TCRdb to the mid-2010s). In the study overall: Recorded disease courses included relapsing-remitting, secondary progressive and progressive-relapsing multiple sclerosis, with some patients lacking subtype annotation. A subset of samples was prepared in parallel using single-end sample barcoding, then pooled and co-amplified after Illumina adapter ligation. The multiple sclerosis patient repertoires were compared with roughly twelve previously published healthy control repertoires from donors aged about 6 to 26 years. What the study reported, not specific to this receptor: Strong co-clustering of samples prepared in the same batch was shown by direct clustering with F measure, prompting a batch-effect correction. Multiple sclerosis patients had significantly lower normalized Chao1 diversity than controls, a result that suggests substantial peripheral T-cell clonal expansion. The multiple sclerosis patient group was slightly younger than the control group. Significantly higher frequencies in patients than in controls were found for five or six TRBV segments, including TRBV5-6, TRBV5-1 and TRBV20-1.

Note on this clonotype: Its binding antigen is unknown. Base qualities are not provided; no much larger clone lies one nucleotide away.

To demonstrate the VDJtools post-analysis software, TCR beta repertoires were profiled from the peripheral blood of about a dozen young patients with multiple sclerosis. The multiple sclerosis patients were children and adolescents between roughly 6 and 17 years of age. Library generation was performed with PCR. For sequencing, an Illumina HiSeq 2500 was employed. To reduce PCR and sequencing biases, unique molecular identifiers were built into the TCR beta cDNA libraries. Per 1 to 10 million input T cells, approximately 500,000 cDNA molecules were obtained, such that each molecule approximated one T cell. The patient libraries were prepared and sequenced with the same protocol used for the earlier healthy control dataset. Within a given batch, samples were prepared together, multiplexed and sequenced on the same HiSeq lane. Turning to the authors' computational methods: Raw barcoded reads were processed with MIGEC, and single-read molecular identifier groups were discarded before consensus assembly and CDR3 extraction. VDJtools was used for post-analysis of the clonotype tables, with diversity normalized by down-sampling every dataset to the smallest sample size. Repertoire overlap clustering matched CDR3 amino acid but not nucleotide sequences to correct batch-related cross-sample contamination. TCRdb itself trimmed the public reads at Q25 with fastp, ran MiXCR and retained productive beta chains. For every CDR3 protein sequence, its rows merge into one entry that carries the most common genes and DNA. TCRdb assigned the V and J calls; the authors' analysis was not used. The sample table holds 740,000 or so distinct CDR3 sequences, of which approximately 57% were seen once. The ten largest clones take up 4.6% of the sample.

Cut back by 5 bases and 4 bases, the V and J ends lie 21 bases apart. Reading the germline V gene gives CDR1 SGHTA and CDR2 FQGTGA. There are 17 amino acids in the CDR3, from cysteine to phenylalanine inclusive. The only DNA kept is the CDR3, 51 bases in frame from the first base. The source is a girl aged 5 to 17 with multiple sclerosis. Sequencing was done on a sample of blood. The chain is encoded by TRBV7-3 joined to TRBJ2-1; TRBD2 is perhaps the D gene, given 6 matching bases. Read as DNA, the sequence is TGTGCCAGCAGCCGATCCCCAAGGGGCGGGGCATACAATGAGCAGTTCTTC. The resulting protein is CASSRSPRGGAYNEQFF.